A single sample gave rise to the 3 T cell receptor beta chains below, sequenced in a study of blood T cell repertoires in COVID-19. The protocol was immunoSEQ multiplex PCR, while the TCRdb copy is restricted to in-frame clones and leaves out a portion. The sample holds fewer than 200,000 clones, 77% seen once. Sample: peripheral blood. These receptors came from a man in his 70s with acute or convalescent COVID-19.

This clone was picked up one time. V usage is TRBV6-5 and J usage is TRBJ2-7; D gene unclear. Germline CDR1 is MNHEY and CDR2 is SVGAGI. The V gene lost 4 bases and the J gene lost 4 bases, with 5 bases spanning the gap. The CDR3 extends over 11 amino acids. The CDR3 loop reads CASSSRYEQYF. CDR3 coding DNA: TGTGCCAGCAGTTCGCGGTACGAGCAGTACTTC.

J is TRBJ1-1 and V is TRBV18; D might be TRBD1 (5 bases). Between the trimmed V and J ends, which lost 3 bases and 4 bases, there was a span of 18 bases. CDR1 is KGHSH, CDR2 LQKENI, per germline. CDR3 length: 16 amino acids. This chain's CDR3 is CASSPDFAFGGTEAFF. As DNA, the CDR3 is TGTGCCAGCTCACCTGATTTTGCGTTCGGGGGCACTGAAGCTTTCTTT. The full variable domain, rest sourced from reference TRBV18 and TRBJ1-1, is NAGVMQNPRHLVRRRGQEARLRCSPMKGHSHVYWYRQLPEEGLKFMVYLQKENIIDESGMPKERFSAEFPKEGPSILRIQQVVRGDSAAYFCASSPDFAFGGTEAFFGQGTRLTVV.

This clone was seen more than once but under ten times. V and J are TRBV30 and TRBJ1-4; a weak D match, TRBD1 (6 bases). Deletions cut 2 bases from V and 8 bases from J, with 12 bases between. CDR3 length: 13 residues. In germline, CDR1 is GTSNPN, CDR2 SVGIG (reference sequence). As DNA, the CDR3 is TGTGCCTGGAGTCACAGGGATGAAGAAAAACTGTTTTTT. Residues: CAWSHRDEEKLFF.